These 15 T cell receptor beta chains originate from one sample sequenced in a study of shared clonotypes between healthy human individuals. The table came from immunoSEQ multiplex PCR; TCRdb's copy has only in-frame clones and leaves some out. The profile shows 980,000 or so clones, about three quarters of them singletons. The material sequenced was memory CD4+ T cells sorted from blood. Sample subset: CD45RA-negative fraction. These receptors originate from a young man in good health.

This chain uses TRBV5-1 with TRBJ1-4; TRBD1 matches 7 bases. Germline trimming cut 2 bases from V and 6 bases from J; bases unmatched to any gene: 10. Germline CDR1 is SGHRS and CDR2 is YFSETQ. This CDR3 is 16 amino acids long. CDR3 sequence: CASSLAPTGQDEKLFF. Written as DNA, the CDR3 is TGCGCCAGCAGCTTAGCACCGACAGGGCAAGATGAAAAACTGTTTTTT.

This sequence joins TRBV14 and TRBJ1-2; TRBD1 agrees at 8 bases. The germline CDR1 and CDR2 sequences are SGHDN and FVKESK. Trimming cost V 1 base and J 8 bases; bases outside gene matches: 9. The CDR3 contains 15 residues. The CDR3, as DNA: TGTGCCAGCAGCCAAGTAGGCGACAGGGGTCGCGGCTACACCTTC. Its protein is CASSQVGDRGRGYTF.

In its sample, this clone was seen once. This chain joins TRBV6-1 and TRBJ2-2; perhaps TRBD1 as D (6 bases). Deletions cut 6 bases from V and 6 bases from J, with 17 bases between. The CDR3 loop spans 15 amino acids. Germline V lookup: CDR1 MNHNS, CDR2 SASEGT. The CDR3 DNA reads TGTGCCAGCAGAGAACGACAGGTCGGCGCCGGGGAGCTGTTTTTT. Translation: CASRERQVGAGELFF.

This clone came up many times. This chain joins TRBV9 and TRBJ2-1, with 13 bases lining up with TRBD2. V shed 4 bases, J shed 7 bases, and the junction held 5 bases outside the gene matches. This CDR3 has 15 residues. Germline lookup yields CDR1 SGDLS and CDR2 YYNGEE. The CDR3 loop reads CASSPRTSGRNEQFF. The CDR3 DNA follows: TGTGCCAGCAGCCCGCGGACTAGCGGGAGAAATGAGCAGTTCTTC. Using reference TRBV9 and TRBJ2-1 for the parts outside the CDR3, the full variable domain is DSGVTQTPKHLITATGQRVTLRCSPRSGDLSVYWYQQSLDQGLQFLIQYYNGEERAKGNILERFSAQQFPDLHSELNLSSLELGDSALYFCASSPRTSGRNEQFFGPGTRLTVL.

This clone was counted a single time. The chain recombines TRBV5-4 with TRBJ2-3; 9 bases line up with TRBD2. The length of the CDR3 is 14 residues. Looked up from germline, CDR1 is SGHNT and CDR2 is YYREEE (reference sequence). V was pared by 4 bases and J by 4 bases, with 4 bases of the junction left unmatched. Written as DNA, the CDR3 is TGTGCCAGCAGCCGAGCGGGGGGTGCAGATACGCAGTATTTT. This sequence encodes CASSRAGGADTQYF.

This clone has more than one count but fewer than ten. The rearrangement joins TRBV9 to TRBJ2-2; 10 nucleotides agree with TRBD1. Germline V CDR1 and CDR2: SGDLS, YYNGEE. Unmatched junction bases numbered 8, after V lost 3 bases and J lost 9 bases. The CDR3 has 15 residues. For the CDR3, the DNA is TGTGCCAGCAGCGCACCGGGACAGGGGTTCCGGGAGCTGTTTTTT. It translates to CASSAPGQGFRELFF.

This chain uses TRBV18 with TRBJ1-5; D gene unclear. The germline V and J ends were trimmed by 10 bases and 5 bases, with 18 bases remaining between them. This CDR3 is 14 amino acids long. The germline gives CDR1 KGHSH, CDR2 LQKENI. CDR3 residues: CATSRATGDQPQHF. CDR3 bases: TGTGCCACAAGCCGGGCCACTGGCGATCAGCCCCAGCATTTT.

This chain uses TRBV4-2 with TRBJ1-2, with D possibly TRBD1 on 6 matching bases. CDR1 and CDR2 (germline): LGHNA, YNFKEQ. The CDR3 has 15 residues. Trimming left V 0 bases short and J 6 bases short, with 14 bases between. This CDR3 is CASSQDGGASNGYTF. As DNA, the CDR3 is TGTGCCAGCAGCCAAGATGGGGGGGCCTCAAATGGCTACACCTTC.

A single count supports this clone. The chain combines TRBV5-1 with TRBJ1-2; 8 bases fit TRBD1. CDR1 and CDR2 (germline): SGHRS, YFSETQ. J gave up 7 bases and V 4 bases, and 12 bases lay outside the gene matches. CDR3 length equals 15 residues. CDR3: CASSLATGAGGGYTF. CDR3 sequence (DNA): TGCGCCAGCAGCCTGGCGACAGGGGCTGGTGGTGGCTACACCTTC.

The sample holds many counts of this clone. The V gene is TRBV6-1, the J gene TRBJ2-4; the match to TRBD1 covers 8 bases. The germline CDR1 and CDR2 sequences are MNHNS and SASEGT. The CDR3 is 14 residues long. V was pared by 7 bases and J by 7 bases, with 9 bases of the junction left unmatched. The CDR3 protein is CASTFGQGSNIQYF. Written as DNA, the CDR3 is TGTGCCAGCACCTTTGGACAGGGCTCGAACATTCAGTACTTC.

This chain joins TRBV30 and TRBJ1-6; 8 nucleotides align to TRBD1. CDR3 length: 13 residues. Looked up from germline, CDR1 is GTSNPN and CDR2 is SVGIG (reference sequence). The V segment lost 5 bases and the J segment 9 bases; nucleotides outside the gene matches: 6. This CDR3 is CAWDRGSSSPLHF. In DNA, the CDR3 is TGTGCCTGGGACAGGGGATCTTCTTCACCCCTCCACTTT.

This clone was recorded a few times. V usage is TRBV11-1 and J usage is TRBJ1-6, with 10 bases that match TRBD1. The CDR3 length is 14 residues. Germline CDR1 SGHAT, CDR2 FQDESV (reference sequence). The ends lost 3 bases at V and 8 bases at J; junction bases unmatched: 1. The CDR3 loop is CASSFGTGDSPLHF. CDR3 nucleotide sequence: TGTGCCAGCAGCTTCGGGACAGGGGATTCACCCCTCCACTTT. Using reference TRBV11-1 and TRBJ1-6 for the parts outside the CDR3, the full variable domain is EAEVAQSPRYKITEKSQAVAFWCDPISGHATLYWYRQILGQGPELLVQFQDESVVDDSQLPKDRFSAERLKGVDSTLKIQPAELGDSAMYLCASSFGTGDSPLHFGNGTRLTVT.

This chain joins TRBV5-8 and TRBJ1-2, with a weak D call TRBD1 (5 bases). The CDR3 has 16 residues. Deletions cut 1 base from V and 0 bases from J, with 13 bases between. Germline loops: CDR1 SGHTS, CDR2 YDEGEE. CDR3 sequence: CASSLRGDSANYGYTF. The CDR3 DNA follows: TGTGCCAGCAGCTTGAGGGGCGACAGTGCTAACTATGGCTACACCTTC.

This chain joins TRBV7-2 and TRBJ2-5; D is perhaps TRBD1 (6 bases). The CDR3 has 13 amino acids. Trimming removed 2 bases from V and 7 bases from J, with 11 bases in between. In germline, CDR1 is SGHTA, CDR2 FQGNSA. The CDR3 sequence: CASSLQGLGTQYF. The CDR3 DNA is TGTGCCAGCAGCTTACAGGGGTTAGGGACCCAGTACTTC.

The rearrangement joins TRBV9 to TRBJ2-1; D perhaps matches TRBD1 (5 bases). Trimming pared 0 bases from V and 1 base from J, leaving 8 bases between. The germline V gene encodes CDR1 SGDLS and CDR2 YYNGEE. The CDR3 extends over 15 amino acids. This CDR3 reads CASSVARGSYNEQFF. The CDR3 DNA follows: TGTGCCAGCAGCGTAGCTAGGGGATCCTACAATGAGCAGTTCTTC.